Presented here are 29 T cell receptor beta chains from one specimen sequenced in a study of shared clonotypes between healthy human individuals. Only in-frame clones appear in the TCRdb table, and some are missing; sequencing was by immunoSEQ multiplex PCR. The sample lists some 2 million clones; 85% to 95% were seen once. Sequenced material: naive CD4+ T cells sorted from blood. Sample subset: CD45RA+ positively selected. These TCRs come from a man aged 18 to 29 in good health.

The chain combines TRBV28 with TRBJ1-4; unclear D gene. V was shortened by 3 bases and J by 6 bases, with 11 bases between the two germline ends. The germline V gene encodes CDR1 MDHEN and CDR2 SYDVKM. This CDR3 has 14 residues. The CDR3 nucleotides read TGTGCCAGCAGTTTTTCCGGGTTCTATGAAAAACTGTTTTTT. Translation: CASSFSGFYEKLFF.

CDR3 protein: CASSSSGTGDYGYTF. The CDR3 coding sequence is TGTGCCAGCAGCTCATCCGGGACAGGGGATTATGGCTACACCTTC. The chain is built from TRBV4-2 and TRBJ1-2, with 10 positions matching TRBD1. Germline loops: CDR1 LGHNA, CDR2 YNFKEQ. The CDR3 consists of 15 residues. J was trimmed by 5 bases and V by 5 bases; bases with no gene match: 8.

The V gene is TRBV5-4, the J gene TRBJ2-3; the D gene is possibly TRBD2 (5 bases). The CDR3 is 15 residues long. Germline V gives CDR1 SGHNT, CDR2 YYREEE (reference sequence). V lost 3 bases to trimming and J lost 2 bases, with 13 bases between them. The CDR3 DNA sequence: TGTGCCAGCAGCTCACCCCCCGGGAACACAGATACGCAGTATTTT. It codes for CASSSPPGNTDTQYF.

Note on this clone: Other DNA sequences in the sample encode the same CDR3. The chain combines TRBV11-3 with TRBJ2-5; tentatively, D is TRBD1 (6 bases). The CDR3 totals 13 residues. Trimming removed 3 bases from V and 4 bases from J, with 9 bases in between. Germline V gene lookup returns CDR1 SGHNT and CDR2 YENEEA. This chain's CDR3 is CASSFGQRETQYF. In DNA, the CDR3 is TGTGCCAGCAGCTTTGGACAGAGAGAGACCCAGTACTTC.

The chain has TRBV6-1 and TRBJ2-5, with TRBD1 identical over 8 bases. The better agreement between TRBJ2-7 and the DNA end casts doubt on the J call. CDR1 and CDR2 (germline): MNHNS, SASEGT. There are 12 residues in the CDR3. The DNA of the CDR3 is TGTGCCAGCATGGACAGGGCCTACGAGCAGTACTTC. It is translated as CASMDRAYEQYF.

On this clone: This specimen includes other DNA sequences encoding the same CDR3. The chain combines TRBV7-2 with TRBJ2-3; D gene uncertain. This CDR3 spans 14 amino acids. V was shortened by 5 bases and J by 0 bases, with 9 bases between the two germline ends. The germline V gene encodes CDR1 SGHTA and CDR2 FQGNSA. CDR3 protein: CASSRDPSTDTQYF. The CDR3 coding sequence is TGTGCCAGCAGCCGAGACCCTAGCACAGATACGCAGTATTTT.

This clone was seen a few times. Other nucleotide sequences from this sample produce the same CDR3. The gene calls are TRBV5-1 and TRBJ2-7; 7 bases fit TRBD1. CDR3 length equals 14 residues. The trim removed 0 bases at V and 3 bases at J, leaving 3 bases unmatched. Germline CDR1 and CDR2: SGHRS and YFSETQ. CDR3 amino acids: CASSLVAGGYEQYF. The CDR3 DNA reads TGCGCCAGCAGCTTGGTGGCAGGGGGCTACGAGCAGTACTTC. The variable domain in full, completed from reference TRBV5-1 and TRBJ2-7, reads KAGVTQTPRYLIKTRGQQVTLSCSPISGHRSVSWYQQTPGQGLQFLFEYFSETQRNKGNFPGRFSGRQFSNSRSEMNVSTLELGDSALYLCASSLVAGGYEQYFGPGTRLTVT.

The chain links TRBV10-3 to TRBJ1-3; D is undetermined. This CDR3 contains 15 residues. V was trimmed by 4 bases and J by 4 bases, leaving 14 bases between them. Germline CDR1 and CDR2: ENHRY and SYGVKD. The CDR3 DNA reads TGTGCCATCAGTGGGGTCTCTGAAACGGGAAACACCATATATTTT. This sequence encodes CAISGVSETGNTIYF.

The gene calls are TRBV6-4 and TRBJ2-3; the D gene is possibly TRBD1 (5 bases). Germline V lookup: CDR1 MRHNA, CDR2 SNTAGT. CDR3 length equals 14 residues. With 4 bases removed from V and 3 bases from J, the gap between germline ends came to 11 bases. Here the CDR3 DNA reads TGTGCCAGCAGTGTACGGTCAGGGACAGATACGCAGTATTTT. It translates to CASSVRSGTDTQYF.

Of note for this clone: Other nucleotide sequences in the sample specify the same CDR3. This chain links TRBV15 with TRBJ2-7, with D tentatively TRBD2 (6 bases). Deletions cut 0 bases from V and 4 bases from J, with 10 bases between. The CDR3 length is 14 residues. Germline loops: CDR1 LNHNV, CDR2 YYDKDF (reference sequence). This CDR3 is CATSREGGGYEQYF. The CDR3 DNA reads as TGTGCCACCAGCAGAGAGGGAGGCGGGTACGAGCAGTACTTC.

For the CDR3, the DNA is TGTGCCAGCAGTGTCCATATAGGTCAGGGGATCTCTGGAAACACCATATATTTT. Translating it yields CASSVHIGQGISGNTIYF. The chain joins TRBV6-1 to TRBJ1-3; possibly TRBD1 for D (6 bases). CDR1 and CDR2 (germline): MNHNS, SASEGT. The CDR3 loop spans 18 amino acids. Trimming took off 4 bases at V and 0 bases at J, with 19 bases between the two ends.

V is TRBV5-1 and J is TRBJ2-3; D not certain. CDR1 and CDR2 (germline): SGHRS, YFSETQ. The CDR3 is 13 amino acids. V was cut by 5 bases and J by 3 bases, with 10 bases left in between. For the CDR3, the DNA is TGCGCCAGCAGTAAGGGATATACAGATACGCAGTATTTT. Protein product: CASSKGYTDTQYF. The full variable domain, rest sourced from reference TRBV5-1 and TRBJ2-3, is KAGVTQTPRYLIKTRGQQVTLSCSPISGHRSVSWYQQTPGQGLQFLFEYFSETQRNKGNFPGRFSGRQFSNSRSEMNVSTLELGDSALYLCASSKGYTDTQYFGPGTRLTVL.

The chain links TRBV19 to TRBJ2-3, with a tentative D call TRBD1 (6 bases). Trimming removed 0 bases at V and 1 base at J, with 17 bases between. The CDR3 has 18 amino acids. Germline CDR1 reads LNHDA; CDR2 reads SQIVND (reference sequence). Here the CDR3 reads CASSIEGQALKGTDTQYF. The CDR3 DNA sequence: TGTGCCAGTAGTATAGAGGGACAAGCCCTCAAGGGCACAGATACGCAGTATTTT.

This chain connects TRBV5-8 to TRBJ2-7; a weak D match, TRBD2 (6 bases). V lost 2 bases to trimming and J lost 2 bases, with 14 bases between them. Germline values: CDR1 SGHTS, CDR2 YDEGEE. The CDR3 runs to 15 residues. The CDR3 DNA reads as TGTGCCAGCAGCTTAAGCGGCGGGGAGGCCTACGAGCAGTACTTC. Protein product: CASSLSGGEAYEQYF.

Of note for this clone: The sample has other DNA sequences that encode this CDR3 too. The rearrangement uses TRBV7-2 and TRBJ2-7; D might be TRBD1 or TRBD2, each matching 6 bases. The CDR3 runs 14 residues. V lost 5 bases and J 2 bases, leaving 13 bases between the germline ends. The V gene's germline CDR1 is SGHTA and CDR2 FQGNSA. CDR3 region: CASSPRGGTYEQYF. The CDR3 DNA reads as TGTGCCAGCAGCCCCCGAGGGGGGACCTACGAGCAGTACTTC. Full variable domain (rest looked up from reference TRBV7-2 and TRBJ2-7): GAGVSQSPSNKVTEKGKDVELRCDPISGHTALYWYRQSLGQGLEFLIYFQGNSAPDKSGLPSDRFSAERTGGSVSTLTIQRTQQEDSAVYLCASSPRGGTYEQYFGPGTRLTVT.

The genes are TRBV7-9 and TRBJ2-7; D gene uncertain. Per the germline V gene, CDR1 is SEHNR and CDR2 is FQNEAQ (reference sequence). This CDR3 contains 13 residues. The V end lost 4 bases, the J end lost 6 bases, and 13 bases lay between the germline ends. The CDR3 loop is CASSYPGRSEQYF. The CDR3 DNA is TGTGCCAGCAGCTACCCAGGAAGATCCGAGCAGTACTTC.

V gene TRBV6-5 combines with J gene TRBJ1-2; D is unresolved. Germline V CDR1 and CDR2: MNHEY, SVGAGI. This CDR3 has 14 amino acids. The germline V and J ends were trimmed by 4 bases and 4 bases, with 13 bases remaining between them. In DNA, the CDR3 is TGTGCCAGCAGTTCCGGGTCCAAACCCTATGGCTACACCTTC. Translating gives CASSSGSKPYGYTF.

The CDR3 DNA is TGTGCCAGCAGCTTAATAGGGCAGGGAGACAATGAGCAGTTCTTC. Protein sequence: CASSLIGQGDNEQFF. This rearrangement joins TRBV7-3 to TRBJ2-1; perhaps D is TRBD1 or TRBD2 (5 bases each). Per germline, CDR1 SGHTA and CDR2 FQGTGA. The CDR3 spans 15 residues. Trimming removed 1 base from V and 5 bases from J, with 12 bases in between.

The V gene is TRBV2, the J gene TRBJ1-1; D perhaps matches TRBD1 (6 bases). CDR1 SNHLY and CDR2 FYNNEI come from the germline V gene. This CDR3 contains 14 residues. V dropped 5 bases and J dropped 1 base, with 11 bases sitting between them. The CDR3 is CASSITRGNTEAFF. In DNA, the CDR3 is TGTGCCAGCAGTATTACCAGGGGGAACACTGAAGCTTTCTTT.

The rearrangement joins TRBV5-1 to TRBJ2-5; 13 bases fit TRBD2. V was pared by 4 bases and J by 3 bases, with 3 bases of the junction left unmatched. Per germline, CDR1 SGHRS and CDR2 YFSETQ. This CDR3 has 15 amino acids. The CDR3 DNA is TGCGCCAGCAGCATGGGGACTAGCGGGGAAGAGACCCAGTACTTC. It encodes CASSMGTSGEETQYF.

Points on this clone: This CDR3 is also generated by other DNA sequences in the sample. The chain uses TRBV5-1 and TRBJ1-2; 7 nucleotides line up with TRBD1. V lost 3 bases, J lost 3 bases, and 2 bases stayed unmatched. This CDR3 is 13 amino acids long. Germline V gene sequence: CDR1 SGHRS, CDR2 YFSETQ. The CDR3 DNA sequence: TGCGCCAGCAGCTCCACAGGGGACTATGGCTACACCTTC. Amino acid sequence: CASSSTGDYGYTF.

This sequence joins TRBV19 and TRBJ2-2; 7 nucleotides line up with TRBD2. CDR1 is LNHDA, CDR2 SQIVND, per germline (reference sequence). Germline trimming cut 6 bases from V and 7 bases from J; bases unmatched to any gene: 5. This CDR3 contains 13 residues. The CDR3 reads CASRTSLDGELFF. The CDR3 nucleotides read TGTGCCAGTAGGACTAGCTTGGACGGGGAGCTGTTTTTT.

The chain recombines TRBV5-6 with TRBJ1-4, with 7 bases matching TRBD1. The CDR3 runs to 15 residues. Germline V CDR1 and CDR2: SGHDT, YYEEEE. V dropped 4 bases and J dropped 8; count of bases not matched to a gene: 11. CDR3: CASSVRQGLGEKLFF. CDR3 coding DNA: TGTGCCAGCAGCGTCCGACAGGGTTTAGGCGAAAAACTGTTTTTT.

This chain connects TRBV6-5 to TRBJ1-5; D is possibly TRBD1 (5 bases). V was pared by 5 bases and J by 0 bases, with 11 bases between. The CDR3 loop spans 15 amino acids. Germline V gene data show CDR1 as MNHEY and CDR2 as SVGAGI. The CDR3 is CASSRGTPSNQPQHF. The DNA for the CDR3 is TGTGCCAGCAGTCGCGGGACTCCTAGCAATCAGCCCCAGCATTTT.

This chain links TRBV6-5 with TRBJ1-4; D is unresolved. V dropped 8 bases and J dropped 7 bases, with 11 bases sitting between them. The germline V gene encodes CDR1 MNHEY and CDR2 SVGAGI. This CDR3 has 12 residues. The CDR3 region has the DNA TGTGCCAGCCACGCGCAGAGTGAAAAACTGTTTTTT. The encoded protein is CASHAQSEKLFF.

Comments on this clone: Other DNA sequences of this sample code for an identical CDR3. CDR3 amino acids: CASSSGLAYEQYF. The CDR3 region has the DNA TGCGCCAGCAGCTCGGGCCTTGCCTACGAGCAGTACTTC. This rearrangement joins TRBV5-1 to TRBJ2-7; no reliable D call. CDR3 size: 13 residues. Germline values: CDR1 SGHRS, CDR2 YFSETQ. V gave up 3 bases and J gave up 2 bases, with 9 bases separating them.

For the CDR3, the DNA is TGTGCCAGCAGCTTTCAGGGTGATCAGCCCCAGCATTTT. Translated, it gives CASSFQGDQPQHF. The rearrangement joins TRBV7-8 to TRBJ1-5; maybe TRBD1 (5 bases). CDR1 and CDR2 (germline): SGHVS, FQNEAQ. V gave up 3 bases and J gave up 5 bases, with 8 bases separating them. This CDR3 comprises 13 residues.

The chain carries TRBV4-1 and TRBJ2-1; 10 bases are shared with TRBD2. The V segment lost 1 base and the J segment 4 bases; nucleotides outside the gene matches: 7. CDR3 length: 17 amino acids. CDR1 MGHRA and CDR2 YSYEKL come from the germline V gene. The CDR3 DNA is TGCGCCAGCAGCCAAGCCCTAGCGGGGGCCTCTTACAATGAGCAGTTCTTC. As protein: CASSQALAGASYNEQFF.

Points on this clone: The sample has other DNA sequences that encode this CDR3 too. V and J are TRBV7-9 and TRBJ2-1; 8 bases map to TRBD2. The CDR3 runs to 14 residues. V trimming: 2 bases; J trimming: 7 bases; junction bases outside the gene matches: 4. Germline CDR1 SEHNR, CDR2 FQNEAQ (reference sequence). The CDR3 is CASSLSGGFNEQFF. Here the CDR3 DNA reads TGTGCCAGCAGCTTATCGGGGGGGTTTAATGAGCAGTTCTTC.